The 8 T cell receptor beta chains reported below all come from one sample, sequenced in a study of T cells after yellow fever vaccination. TCRdb re-called the 5' RACE reads with MiXCR, one entry per CDR3 protein. The table lists 350,000 to 550,000 distinct CDR3 sequences, approximately 19% of them singletons. Sample: PBMCs, taken before the yellow fever booster vaccination. The origin of the receptors is a man aged 18 to 30 who received the YFV17D yellow fever vaccine.

This clonotype was counted between two and nine times. This chain links TRBV27 with TRBJ2-1, with D perhaps matching TRBD1 or TRBD2 (5 bases each). Germline-derived CDR1 and CDR2 are MNHEY and SMNVEV (reference sequence). Trimming shortened V by 5 bases and J by 4 bases, and 12 bases separated the two germline ends. CDR3 length equals 14 residues. CDR3 region: CASSLRDAYNEQFF. The CDR3, as DNA: TGTGCCAGCAGTCTCCGGGACGCTTACAATGAGCAGTTCTTC.

This clonotype turned up a few times. This chain connects TRBV6-5 to TRBJ2-3; D may be TRBD1 (6 bases). Trimming shortened V by 2 bases and J by 0 bases, and 9 bases separated the two germline ends. The CDR3 contains 15 residues. CDR1 and CDR2 from the germline V gene are MNHEY and SVGAGI. The DNA of the CDR3 is TGTGCCAGCAGTTACGTCCAGGGGAGCACAGATACGCAGTATTTT. Translation gives CASSYVQGSTDTQYF.

This rearrangement joins TRBV5-4 to TRBJ2-5, with 7 bases matching TRBD1. There are 14 residues in the CDR3. The V segment lost 3 bases and the J segment 2 bases; nucleotides outside the gene matches: 4. Looked up from germline, CDR1 is SGHNT and CDR2 is YYREEE (reference sequence). The CDR3 DNA reads as TGTGCCAGCAGCTCGAAGACAGGGCAAGAGACCCAGTACTTC. Amino acids: CASSSKTGQETQYF.

This chain links TRBV29-1 with TRBJ1-1, with TRBD1 matching over 7 bases. Germline V gives CDR1 SQVTM, CDR2 ANQGSEA. V shed 6 bases, J shed 1 base, and the junction held 2 bases outside the gene matches. There are 12 residues in the CDR3. The CDR3 bases are TGCAGCGTGGGGACAGCGAACACTGAAGCTTTCTTT. Protein product: CSVGTANTEAFF.

This clonotype was detected a few times. The chain recombines TRBV6-2 or TRBV6-3 with TRBJ2-5; no clear D gene. V was pared by 6 bases and J by 1 base, with 12 bases between. From germline, CDR1 is MNHEY and CDR2 SVGEGT. The CDR3 is 14 amino acids. The CDR3 loop is CASSEDGPQETQYF. The CDR3 bases are TGTGCCAGCAGCGAGGACGGGCCCCAAGAGACCCAGTACTTC.

V is TRBV7-2 and J is TRBJ2-2; D uncertain. The V gene lost 2 bases and the J gene lost 4 bases, with 17 bases spanning the gap. Germline V CDR1 and CDR2: SGHTA, FQGNSA. The CDR3 is 17 amino acids. The CDR3 loop is CASSLPRAQVATGELFF. CDR3 sequence (DNA): TGTGCCAGCAGCTTACCCCGGGCCCAGGTTGCCACCGGGGAGCTGTTTTTT. Looking up the rest from reference TRBV7-2 and TRBJ2-2 gives the full variable domain: GAGVSQSPSNKVTEKGKDVELRCDPISGHTALYWYRQSLGQGLEFLIYFQGNSAPDKSGLPSDRFSAERTGGSVSTLTIQRTQQEDSAVYLCASSLPRAQVATGELFFGEGSRLTVL.

This clonotype showed up just a few times. The chain joins TRBV12-3 or TRBV12-4 to TRBJ2-1; D may correspond to TRBD1 or TRBD2 (5 bases each). V was trimmed by 6 bases and J by 2 bases, leaving 26 bases between them. The CDR3 has 19 residues. The chain's CDR3 is CASSQRVGYEGRPYNEQFF. Written as DNA, the CDR3 is TGTGCCAGCAGCCAAAGGGTTGGGTATGAGGGGCGTCCCTACAATGAGCAGTTCTTC.

The chain employs TRBV20-1 and TRBJ1-4, with TRBD1 identical over 7 bases. Germline V lookup: CDR1 DFQATT, CDR2 SNEGSKA (reference sequence). The trim removed 6 bases at V and 1 base at J, leaving 8 bases unmatched. The length of the CDR3 is 15 residues. CDR3: CSAKRQGGTNEKLFF. DNA for the CDR3: TGCAGTGCAAAGAGACAGGGAGGAACTAATGAAAAACTGTTTTTT.